This TCR beta chain comes out of a study of early T cells in non-severe SARS-CoV-2 infection. About the study: The chains were unpaired, and the sequenced material was bulk RNA from unsorted whole blood.

Study-wide points: The VDJdb matching leaned toward anti-spike CD8 responses and overlooked private and CD4 specificities.

This clonotype was detected many times. Antigen: not known. Molecules of cDNA were individually given unique molecular identifiers that were attached to them. Each CDR3 protein is one row after TCRdb ran MiXCR on the 5' RACE reads. The sample has 50,000 to 70,000 distinct CDR3 sequences, under 15% seen once. This CDR3 spans 13 amino acids. Germline-derived CDR1 and CDR2 are MNHNS and SASEGT. V was shortened by 4 bases and J by 6 bases, with 12 bases between the two germline ends. This rearrangement joins TRBV6-1 to TRBJ1-2; D not resolved. The clonotype originates from an adult who was a healthcare worker with PCR-confirmed SARS-CoV-2 infection or an uninfected control (not recorded which). Specimen: whole blood. In nucleotides, the CDR3 is TGTGCCAGCAGTGCAGACCCGAACAATGGCTACACCTTC. Protein sequence: CASSADPNNGYTF.